This T cell receptor beta chain was sequenced for a study of CD8 T cells in Susac syndrome. The controls were healthy donors who were matched for age and sex. RNA totalling about 0.45 to 1 ug underwent reverse transcription with random hexamers. The amplification used immunoSEQ multiplex PCR on TCR beta CDR3; it spanned 54 Vbeta and 13 Jbeta. TCRdb independently ran MiXCR on the immunoSEQ multiplex PCR reads; one entry per CDR3 protein. Here the sample spans 95,000 or so distinct CDR3 sequences, 90% to 95% being singletons. Germline loops: CDR1 PRHDT, CDR2 FYEKMQ (reference sequence). The CDR3 totals 14 residues. The ends lost 8 bases at V and 5 bases at J; junction bases unmatched: 9.

The sequencing input was CD8+ T cells from PBMCs. The chain is built from TRBV13 and TRBJ2-4; the match to TRBD2 covers 7 bases. The TCR was taken from a human donor in good health. The CDR3 coding sequence is TGTGCCAGCCGGCGGGGGACCGGAGAAAACATTCAGTACTTC. Translation: CASRRGTGENIQYF.